The rows below give T cell receptor beta chains drawn from one sample of a study of CD8 T cells in ankylosing spondylitis. Each CDR3 protein gets one entry after TCRdb re-called the 5' RACE reads with MiXCR. The table has 250,000 or so distinct CDR3 sequences, roughly a quarter seen once. Material for sequencing was blood, either unsorted or a sorted T cell fraction (not recorded which). The receptor set was obtained from a male donor with ankylosing spondylitis or in good health (not recorded which). The CDR3 runs from the conserved cysteine through the conserved F or W. The order of the fields is D gene, V gene, J gene, clone size, CDR3 protein, CDR3 DNA. A D gene is named only where the DNA matches it firmly. Not all rows give a size; the values are once, few, many and, for expanded clones, a class.

D gene: .
V gene: TRBV2
J gene: TRBJ2-7
clone size: .
CDR3 protein: CASSWDGTYEQYF
CDR3 DNA: TGTGCCAGCAGTTGGGACGGAACCTACGAGCAGTACTTC

D gene: TRBD1
V gene: TRBV20-1
J gene: TRBJ2-3
clone size: few
CDR3 protein: CSANLGTGADTQYF
CDR3 DNA: TGCAGTGCTAACCTCGGGACAGGGGCAGATACGCAGTATTTT

D gene: TRBD2
V gene: TRBV20-1
J gene: TRBJ2-7
clone size: many
CDR3 protein: CSARARQRSGGAYEQYF
CDR3 DNA: TGCAGTGCTAGAGCCCGGCAACGTAGCGGGGGGGCCTACGAGCAGTACTTC

D gene: TRBD1
V gene: TRBV12-3/TRBV12-4
J gene: TRBJ2-3
clone size: .
CDR3 protein: CASSDYGTGGVTDTQYF
CDR3 DNA: TGTGCCAGCAGTGATTACGGGACAGGGGGCGTGACAGATACGCAGTATTTT

D gene: .
V gene: TRBV5-4
J gene: TRBJ2-3
clone size: .
CDR3 protein: CASSLARQGTDTQYF
CDR3 DNA: TGTGCCAGCAGCTTGGCTCGACAGGGCACAGATACGCAGTATTTT

D gene: .
V gene: TRBV29-1
J gene: TRBJ2-7
clone size: many
CDR3 protein: CSVSRGSSYEQYF
CDR3 DNA: TGCAGCGTCTCTCGCGGGTCGTCCTACGAGCAGTACTTC

D gene: .
V gene: TRBV4-2
J gene: TRBJ2-3
clone size: many
CDR3 protein: CASSQVNDYTDTQYF
CDR3 DNA: TGTGCCAGCAGCCAGGTGAACGACTACACAGATACGCAGTATTTT

D gene: TRBD2
V gene: TRBV14
J gene: TRBJ2-1
clone size: many
CDR3 protein: CASSLFGGGRFF
CDR3 DNA: TGTGCCAGCAGCCTCTTCGGCGGGGGGCGGTTCTTC

D gene: .
V gene: TRBV12-3/TRBV12-4
J gene: TRBJ2-3
clone size: .
CDR3 protein: CASSLGWEDTDTQYF
CDR3 DNA: TGTGCCAGCAGTTTAGGGTGGGAGGACACAGATACGCAGTATTTT

D gene: .
V gene: TRBV11-2
J gene: TRBJ2-3
clone size: many
CDR3 protein: CASSHSGTDTQYF
CDR3 DNA: TGTGCCAGCAGCCATAGCGGCACAGATACGCAGTATTTT

D gene: TRBD1
V gene: TRBV4-2
J gene: TRBJ2-5
clone size: .
CDR3 protein: CASSQEGRTGRETQYF
CDR3 DNA: TGTGCCAGCAGCCAAGAAGGTCGGACAGGGCGGGAGACCCAGTACTTC

D gene: TRBD1
V gene: TRBV6-1
J gene: TRBJ2-1
clone size: many
CDR3 protein: CASSGTGAVSNEQFF
CDR3 DNA: TGTGCCAGCAGTGGGACAGGGGCGGTTTCCAATGAGCAGTTCTTC

D gene: .
V gene: TRBV5-5
J gene: TRBJ1-5
clone size: .
CDR3 protein: CASSFQAELNQPQHF
CDR3 DNA: TGTGCCAGCAGCTTCCAGGCAGAGTTAAATCAGCCCCAGCATTTT

D gene: .
V gene: TRBV7-2
J gene: TRBJ1-4
clone size: few
CDR3 protein: CASSVGQVSNEKLFF
CDR3 DNA: TGTGCCAGCAGCGTCGGCCAAGTATCTAATGAAAAACTGTTTTTT

D gene: TRBD2
V gene: TRBV20-1
J gene: TRBJ2-2
clone size: .
CDR3 protein: CSARPITRGGDTGELFF
CDR3 DNA: TGCAGTGCTAGACCCATAACGCGGGGGGGAGACACCGGGGAGCTGTTTTTT

D gene: TRBD2
V gene: TRBV25-1
J gene: TRBJ2-5
clone size: few
CDR3 protein: CASSDLTSGGGQETQYF
CDR3 DNA: TGTGCCAGCAGTGATCTGACTAGCGGGGGGGGTCAAGAGACCCAGTACTTC

D gene: .
V gene: TRBV12-3/TRBV12-4
J gene: TRBJ2-7
clone size: .
CDR3 protein: CASSWQGYEQYF
CDR3 DNA: TGTGCCAGCAGTTGGCAGGGCTACGAGCAGTACTTC

D gene: .
V gene: TRBV30
J gene: TRBJ1-5
clone size: many
CDR3 protein: CAWSPQGTSNQPQHF
CDR3 DNA: TGTGCCTGGAGCCCTCAGGGGACTAGCAATCAGCCCCAGCATTTT

D gene: TRBD2
V gene: TRBV20-1
J gene: TRBJ2-3
clone size: .
CDR3 protein: CSAPRSGGGTDTQYF
CDR3 DNA: TGCAGTGCTCCACGAAGCGGGGGCGGGACAGATACGCAGTATTTT

D gene: .
V gene: TRBV20-1
J gene: TRBJ2-5
clone size: few
CDR3 protein: CSANRALLVGTQYF
CDR3 DNA: TGCAGTGCTAATCGGGCCCTCTTGGTTGGGACCCAGTACTTC

D gene: TRBD2
V gene: TRBV20-1
J gene: TRBJ2-7
clone size: few
CDR3 protein: CSARVPSGTYEQYF
CDR3 DNA: TGCAGTGCTAGAGTCCCTAGCGGTACCTACGAGCAGTACTTC

D gene: .
V gene: TRBV10-3
J gene: TRBJ2-3
clone size: many
CDR3 protein: CAIFGRGTDTQYF
CDR3 DNA: TGTGCCATCTTTGGCAGGGGCACAGATACGCAGTATTTT

D gene: .
V gene: TRBV29-1
J gene: TRBJ2-3
clone size: .
CDR3 protein: CSTEGEHTDTQYF
CDR3 DNA: TGCAGCACCGAGGGGGAACACACAGATACGCAGTATTTT

D gene: TRBD1
V gene: TRBV19
J gene: TRBJ2-2
clone size: .
CDR3 protein: CASSPRQGQVWAGELFF
CDR3 DNA: TGTGCCAGTAGTCCCCGCCAGGGACAGGTTTGGGCCGGGGAGCTGTTTTTT

D gene: .
V gene: TRBV3-1
J gene: TRBJ2-7
clone size: many
CDR3 protein: CASSAQPSSGPYEQYF
CDR3 DNA: TGTGCCAGCAGCGCCCAACCTAGCAGTGGGCCCTACGAGCAGTACTTC

D gene: .
V gene: TRBV6-4
J gene: TRBJ2-1
clone size: many
CDR3 protein: CASSITRDNEQFF
CDR3 DNA: TGTGCCAGCAGCATTACAAGGGACAATGAGCAGTTCTTC

D gene: TRBD2
V gene: TRBV6-5
J gene: TRBJ2-7
clone size: .
CDR3 protein: CASSYRGEPGTLFEQYF
CDR3 DNA: TGTGCCAGCAGTTACCGGGGGGAACCGGGAACCCTCTTCGAGCAGTACTTC

D gene: .
V gene: TRBV12-3/TRBV12-4
J gene: TRBJ2-2
clone size: .
CDR3 protein: CASSYNPGELFF
CDR3 DNA: TGTGCCAGCAGTTACAACCCCGGGGAGCTGTTTTTT

D gene: .
V gene: TRBV20-1
J gene: TRBJ2-7
clone size: few
CDR3 protein: CAGRGPTYEQYF
CDR3 DNA: TGCGCAGGCCGGGGGCCTACCTACGAGCAGTACTTC

D gene: TRBD2
V gene: TRBV12-3/TRBV12-4
J gene: TRBJ2-5
clone size: .
CDR3 protein: CASSLGTSRRTQYF
CDR3 DNA: TGTGCCAGCAGTTTAGGGACTAGCAGACGGACCCAGTACTTC

D gene: TRBD1
V gene: TRBV10-2
J gene: TRBJ2-1
clone size: many
CDR3 protein: CASSPGQGARDEQFF
CDR3 DNA: TGCGCCAGCAGCCCCGGACAGGGGGCGCGGGATGAGCAGTTCTTC

D gene: TRBD2
V gene: TRBV28
J gene: TRBJ2-2
clone size: many
CDR3 protein: CASSLTPSGVRAGELFF
CDR3 DNA: TGTGCCAGCAGTTTAACCCCTAGCGGGGTGCGCGCCGGGGAGCTGTTTTTT

D gene: .
V gene: TRBV5-4
J gene: TRBJ2-5
clone size: .
CDR3 protein: CASSLGQPQTQYF
CDR3 DNA: TGTGCCAGCAGCTTGGGACAGCCTCAGACCCAGTACTTC

D gene: .
V gene: TRBV4-1
J gene: TRBJ2-5
clone size: .
CDR3 protein: CASGPGARETQYF
CDR3 DNA: TGCGCCAGCGGTCCGGGGGCTAGAGAGACCCAGTACTTC

D gene: .
V gene: TRBV7-9
J gene: TRBJ2-1
clone size: .
CDR3 protein: CASSRTGSEQFF
CDR3 DNA: TGTGCCAGCAGTCGCACCGGGAGTGAGCAGTTCTTC

D gene: TRBD2
V gene: TRBV6-1
J gene: TRBJ2-7
clone size: .
CDR3 protein: CASRPEGLAGGEQYF
CDR3 DNA: TGTGCCAGCAGGCCGGAGGGACTAGCGGGGGGTGAGCAGTACTTC

D gene: .
V gene: TRBV7-9
J gene: TRBJ2-3
clone size: .
CDR3 protein: CASSLLAGRDTQYF
CDR3 DNA: TGTGCCAGCAGCTTGTTGGCGGGTAGGGATACGCAGTATTTT

D gene: TRBD2
V gene: TRBV12-3/TRBV12-4
J gene: TRBJ2-3
clone size: many
CDR3 protein: CASSLKRGDTQYF
CDR3 DNA: TGTGCCAGCAGTTTAAAGCGGGGAGATACGCAGTATTTT

D gene: .
V gene: TRBV15
J gene: TRBJ1-2
clone size: many
CDR3 protein: CATSRDIYGYTF
CDR3 DNA: TGTGCCACCAGCAGAGACATATATGGCTACACCTTC

D gene: .
V gene: TRBV20-1
J gene: TRBJ2-3
clone size: .
CDR3 protein: CSASNLQRWADTQYF
CDR3 DNA: TGCAGTGCTAGTAATCTCCAACGGTGGGCAGATACGCAGTATTTT

D gene: TRBD2
V gene: TRBV20-1
J gene: TRBJ2-2
clone size: .
CDR3 protein: CSARGPPRWASGSNTGELFF
CDR3 DNA: TGCAGTGCTAGAGGTCCTCCCCGTTGGGCTAGCGGATCGAACACCGGGGAGCTGTTTTTT

D gene: TRBD2
V gene: TRBV12-3/TRBV12-4
J gene: TRBJ2-3
clone size: .
CDR3 protein: CASSPGGLTDTQYF
CDR3 DNA: TGTGCCAGCAGCCCGGGGGGGCTCACAGATACGCAGTATTTT

D gene: .
V gene: TRBV2
J gene: TRBJ2-7
clone size: .
CDR3 protein: CASSGTRLSASYEQYF
CDR3 DNA: TGTGCCAGCAGTGGGACGCGGCTCTCGGCCTCCTACGAGCAGTACTTC

D gene: TRBD1
V gene: TRBV10-3
J gene: TRBJ2-2
clone size: many
CDR3 protein: CAISEGTGGPTGELFF
CDR3 DNA: TGTGCCATCAGTGAGGGCACAGGGGGCCCCACCGGGGAGCTGTTTTTT

D gene: TRBD2
V gene: TRBV15
J gene: TRBJ2-7
clone size: few
CDR3 protein: CATSSSGGLEQYF
CDR3 DNA: TGTGCCACCAGTTCGTCGGGAGGGCTCGAGCAGTACTTC

D gene: .
V gene: TRBV9
J gene: TRBJ2-2
clone size: many
CDR3 protein: CASSPRPGELFF
CDR3 DNA: TGTGCCAGCAGCCCACGCCCCGGGGAGCTGTTTTTT

D gene: .
V gene: TRBV12-3/TRBV12-4
J gene: TRBJ2-5
clone size: .
CDR3 protein: CASTREHRAGETQYF
CDR3 DNA: TGTGCCAGCACCAGGGAACACCGCGCCGGGGAGACCCAGTACTTC

D gene: .
V gene: TRBV15
J gene: TRBJ2-1
clone size: .
CDR3 protein: CATSRGGVPSYNEQFF
CDR3 DNA: TGTGCCACCAGCAGAGGAGGGGTGCCCTCCTACAATGAGCAGTTCTTC

D gene: TRBD2
V gene: TRBV7-9
J gene: TRBJ2-2
clone size: many
CDR3 protein: CASSRSTSGQTGELFF
CDR3 DNA: TGTGCCAGCAGCCGGTCAACTAGCGGTCAGACCGGGGAGCTGTTTTTT

D gene: .
V gene: TRBV3-1
J gene: TRBJ2-2
clone size: few
CDR3 protein: CASSQDREGTGELFF
CDR3 DNA: TGTGCCAGCAGCCAAGACAGGGAAGGAACCGGGGAGCTGTTTTTT

D gene: .
V gene: TRBV6-1
J gene: TRBJ1-4
clone size: many
CDR3 protein: CASRSLGTANEKLFF
CDR3 DNA: TGTGCCAGCAGATCCCTCGGGACCGCTAATGAAAAACTGTTTTTT

D gene: TRBD2
V gene: TRBV4-1
J gene: TRBJ2-4
clone size: .
CDR3 protein: CASSLGLAGGLAKNIQYF
CDR3 DNA: TGCGCCAGCAGCCTAGGACTAGCGGGGGGCTTAGCCAAAAACATTCAGTACTTC

D gene: .
V gene: TRBV20-1
J gene: TRBJ2-5
clone size: .
CDR3 protein: CSASPGAEETQYF
CDR3 DNA: TGCAGTGCTAGTCCCGGGGCCGAAGAGACCCAGTACTTC

D gene: .
V gene: TRBV15
J gene: TRBJ2-5
clone size: .
CDR3 protein: CATSRVPGRETQYF
CDR3 DNA: TGTGCCACCAGCAGAGTGCCAGGGCGAGAGACCCAGTACTTC

D gene: .
V gene: TRBV12-3/TRBV12-4
J gene: TRBJ2-2
clone size: .
CDR3 protein: CASSSHTGTHRELFF
CDR3 DNA: TGTGCCAGCAGCTCGCATACCGGGACGCACAGGGAGCTGTTTTTT

D gene: .
V gene: TRBV10-2
J gene: TRBJ2-2
clone size: .
CDR3 protein: CALQASTGELFF
CDR3 DNA: TGCGCCTTGCAGGCCAGCACCGGGGAGCTGTTTTTT